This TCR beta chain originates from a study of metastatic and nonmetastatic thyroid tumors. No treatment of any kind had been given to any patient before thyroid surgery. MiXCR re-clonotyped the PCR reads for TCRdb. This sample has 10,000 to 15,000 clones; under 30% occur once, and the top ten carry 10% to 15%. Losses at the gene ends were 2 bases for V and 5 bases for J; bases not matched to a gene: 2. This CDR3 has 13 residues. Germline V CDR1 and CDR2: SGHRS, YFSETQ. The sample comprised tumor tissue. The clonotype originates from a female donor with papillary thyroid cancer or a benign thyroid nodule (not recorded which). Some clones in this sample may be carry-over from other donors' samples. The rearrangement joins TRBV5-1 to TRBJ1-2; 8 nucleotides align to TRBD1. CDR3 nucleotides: TGCGCCAGCAGCTTACAGGGGGGATATGGCTACACCTTC. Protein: CASSLQGGYGYTF.